This record covers a single T cell receptor beta chain. Its antigen is currently unknown. This CDR3 has 14 residues. Researchers took RNA transcripts and amplified the TCR beta CDR3 regions from them. The study used the HTBI primer set for a first-round RT-PCR of the TCR CDR3. MiXCR, run by TCRdb on the multiplex PCR reads, gives a single entry per CDR3 protein. There are about 420,000 distinct CDR3 sequences in the sample; roughly an eighth occur only once, and 5.3% lies in the top ten. This specimen comes from a study of T cells in Graves' hyperthyroidism and ophthalmopathy. Study-level results: Blood also held most thyroid clonotypes expanded beyond 0.001.

Sequenced sample: blood. The rearrangement links TRBV3-2 to TRBJ1-1; TRBD1, the table's D call, lacks a check against the DNA. TRBV3-2 is designated a pseudogene. This clonotype originated in a woman aged 18 to 35 with Graves' hyperthyroidism. The CDR3 DNA sequence: TGTGCCAGCAAAGATACAGGCTGCAACACTGAAGCTTTCTTT. Residues: CASKDTGCNTEAFF.